The source of this T cell receptor beta chain is a study of vaccination and CD4 T cells after COVID-19. Study-wide background: Sampling that followed vaccination took place a median about 75 days after dose two, within a range of 14 to 241. Some control cultures received a CEFX pool, which served as the positive control. Others received an HIV-1 Nef pool or no peptide.

Germline CDR1 is MNHEY and CDR2 is SVGAGI. This CDR3 comprises 13 residues. V lost 2 bases and J 5 bases, leaving 7 bases between the germline ends. Sequenced with the Oncomine TCR Beta short-read assay was DNA taken from cultured CD4+ T cells. Genomic DNA was drawn out of CD4+ T cells grown in culture. Each CDR3 protein is one row after TCRdb ran MiXCR on the PCR reads. The profile covers about 9,000 distinct CDR3 sequences, with around half appearing a single time and 20% taken by the ten largest. Concerning this clonotype itself: The antigen is undetermined.

Described treatment: approximately 9-day PBMC culture with coronavirus spike peptide pools or control peptides (ViraFEST assay). With peptide pools, ViraFEST first expanded antigen-specific T cells and afterwards sequenced their TCRs. V gene TRBV6-5 combines with J gene TRBJ1-5; D is unresolved. The source is a human donor who had recovered from COVID-19. The material sequenced was CD4+ T cells from blood, cultured in vitro. CDR3 DNA sequence: TGTGCCAGCAGTTACAATAGGGATCAGCCCCAGCATTTT. Translation gives CASSYNRDQPQHF.